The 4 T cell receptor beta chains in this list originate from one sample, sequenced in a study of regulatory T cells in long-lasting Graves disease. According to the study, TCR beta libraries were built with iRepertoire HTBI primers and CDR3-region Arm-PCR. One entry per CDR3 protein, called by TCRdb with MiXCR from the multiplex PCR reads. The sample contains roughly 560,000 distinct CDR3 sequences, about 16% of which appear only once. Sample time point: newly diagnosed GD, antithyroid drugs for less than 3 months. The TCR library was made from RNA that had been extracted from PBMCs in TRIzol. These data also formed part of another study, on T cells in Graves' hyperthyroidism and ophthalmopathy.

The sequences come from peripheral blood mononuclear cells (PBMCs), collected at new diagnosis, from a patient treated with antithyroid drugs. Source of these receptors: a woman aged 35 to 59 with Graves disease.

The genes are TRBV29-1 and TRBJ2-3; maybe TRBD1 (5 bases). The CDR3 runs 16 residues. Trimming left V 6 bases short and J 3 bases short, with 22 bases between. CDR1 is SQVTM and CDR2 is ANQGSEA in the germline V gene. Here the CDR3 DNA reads TGCAGCGTATTGGGGCTACAGGTAGTTTTAACAGATACGCAGTATTTT. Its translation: CSVLGLQVVLTDTQYF.

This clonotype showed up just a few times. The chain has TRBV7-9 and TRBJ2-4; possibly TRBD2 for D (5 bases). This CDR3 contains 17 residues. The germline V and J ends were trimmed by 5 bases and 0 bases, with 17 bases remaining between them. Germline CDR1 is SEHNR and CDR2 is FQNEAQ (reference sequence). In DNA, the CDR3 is TGTGCCAGCAGCCGCGGGTCGGCACTGCTAGCCAAAAACATTCAGTACTTC. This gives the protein CASSRGSALLAKNIQYF.

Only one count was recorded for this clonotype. Here the CDR3 DNA reads TGCGCCAGCAGCGTAACGACAGGGCGCTATAAAAACTCTGGGGCCAACGTCCTGACTTTC. Translation: CASSVTTGRYKNSGANVLTF. The rearrangement links TRBV5-1 to TRBJ2-6, with 7 bases fitting TRBD1. This CDR3 has 20 residues. Germline CDR1 SGHRS, CDR2 YFSETQ. V was pared by 4 bases and J by 0 bases, with 16 bases of the junction left unmatched.

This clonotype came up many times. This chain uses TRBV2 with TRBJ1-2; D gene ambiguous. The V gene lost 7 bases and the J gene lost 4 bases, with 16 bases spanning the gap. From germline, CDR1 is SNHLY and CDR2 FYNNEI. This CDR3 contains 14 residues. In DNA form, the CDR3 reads TGTGCCAGCACCCCCGCCGGCGGAGGCTATGGCTACACCTTC. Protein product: CASTPAGGGYGYTF.